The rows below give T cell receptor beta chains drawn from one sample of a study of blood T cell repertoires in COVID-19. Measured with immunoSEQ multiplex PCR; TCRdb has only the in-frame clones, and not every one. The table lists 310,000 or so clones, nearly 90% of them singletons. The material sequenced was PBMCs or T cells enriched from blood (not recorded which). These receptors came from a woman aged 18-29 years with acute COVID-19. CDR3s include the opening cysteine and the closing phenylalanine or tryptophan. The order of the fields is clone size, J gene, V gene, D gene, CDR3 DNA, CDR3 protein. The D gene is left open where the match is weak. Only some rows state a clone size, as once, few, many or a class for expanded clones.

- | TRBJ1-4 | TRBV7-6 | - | TGTGCCAGCAGACTGACGGGGGGCACTAATGAAAAACTGTTTTTT | CASRLTGGTNEKLFF
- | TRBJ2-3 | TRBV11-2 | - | TGTGCCAGCACCTCTCGTAATACGCAGTATTTT | CASTSRNTQYF
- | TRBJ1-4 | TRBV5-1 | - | TGCGCCAGCAGCCGATACCCCCAACAGGGAACTAATGAAAAACTGTTTTTT | CASSRYPQQGTNEKLFF
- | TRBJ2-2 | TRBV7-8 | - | TGTGCCAGCAGCTTAGGAATTCGACCCAGCGCGAACACCGGGGAGCTGTTTTTT | CASSLGIRPSANTGELFF
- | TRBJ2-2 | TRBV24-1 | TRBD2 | TGTGCCACCAGTGACCACGGACTAGCGGGATCCGGGGAGCTGTTTTTT | CATSDHGLAGSGELFF
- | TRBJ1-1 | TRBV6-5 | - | TGTGCCAGCAGTTACTCGCCAGGGACTGAAGCTTTCTTT | CASSYSPGTEAFF
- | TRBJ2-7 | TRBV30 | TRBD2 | TGTGCCTGGAGTGTACTTAGCGGGGGCCCCTACGAGCAGTACTTC | CAWSVLSGGPYEQYF
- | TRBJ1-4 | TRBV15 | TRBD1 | TGTGCCACCAGCCTGGGACAGCGGAATGAAAAACTGTTTTTT | CATSLGQRNEKLFF
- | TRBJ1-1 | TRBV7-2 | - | TGTGCCAGCAGCTTAGAGGTTTATGGGGGCCGGAACACTGAAGCTTTCTTT | CASSLEVYGGRNTEAFF
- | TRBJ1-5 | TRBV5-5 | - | TGTGCCAGCAGCGCCTACTTGAGCCATCAGCCCCAGCATTTT | CASSAYLSHQPQHF
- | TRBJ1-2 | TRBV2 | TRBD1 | TGTGCCAGCAGTACAGGGGTCTATGGCTACACCTTC | CASSTGVYGYTF
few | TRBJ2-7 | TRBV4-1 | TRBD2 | TGCGCCAGCAGCCAACCTTGGTCCCTAGCGGGGTCCTACGAGCAGTACTTC | CASSQPWSLAGSYEQYF